The T cell receptor beta chain described here comes from a study of ipilimumab plus nivolumab after autologous stem cell transplantation. Study-wide context: Patients received a median of roughly 5 ipilimumab and about 8 nivolumab doses. Myeloma cases were transplant-naive high-risk or relapsed within 3 years post first autologous transplant. Findings of the study overall: Per the authors, repertoire, Treg and microbiota data justify further study.

Dosing: nivolumab 3 mg/kg IV, weeks 1, 4, 7, 10, then every two weeks to week 26. About this clone itself: Its cognate antigen is unknown.

Per germline, CDR1 SGHRS and CDR2 YFSETQ. V shed 4 bases and J 7 bases; nucleotides not matched to a gene: 8. This CDR3 spans 15 amino acids. Profiled with immunoSEQ multiplex PCR; TCRdb holds only in-frame clones, not every one. The sample carries about 43,000 clones, roughly 88% recorded once. This specimen was PBMCs, taken in a trial of ipilimumab plus nivolumab as post-transplant consolidation. V gene TRBV5-1 combines with J gene TRBJ2-1, with 10 bases matching TRBD1. The source of this sequence is a male donor with multiple myeloma. In DNA, the CDR3 is TGCGCCAGCAGCCCGGGACAGGGGCCCCCAAATGAGCAGTTCTTC. This translates into CASSPGQGPPNEQFF. The variable domain in full, completed from reference TRBV5-1 and TRBJ2-1, reads KAGVTQTPRYLIKTRGQQVTLSCSPISGHRSVSWYQQTPGQGLQFLFEYFSETQRNKGNFPGRFSGRQFSNSRSEMNVSTLELGDSALYLCASSPGQGPPNEQFFGPGTRLTVL.